This T cell receptor beta chain comes out of a study of Graves' ophthalmopathy and Graves' hyperthyroidism. Other autoimmune diseases, uncontrolled infections, pregnancy and lactation each led to patient exclusion. Thyroid ultrasound, orbital computed tomography, TRAb, serum thyroxine and clinical symptoms formed the basis of diagnosis. Fresh peripheral blood (around 10 ml) yielded the PBMCs. About this clonotype: Antigen unknown.

The ends lost 6 bases at V and 3 bases at J; junction bases unmatched: 5. The CDR3 has 13 residues. Amplifying from RNA transcripts, the study obtained TCR beta CDR3 regions. The authors performed first-round RT-PCR with HTBI primers and then a second-round multiplex PCR. TCRdb reprocessed the multiplex PCR reads with MiXCR, giving one entry per CDR3 protein. The table includes 450,000 or so distinct CDR3 sequences, approximately 15% detected once. Study-wide findings and caveats: A 13-signature model separated ophthalmopathy from stable hyperthyroidism, around 90% sensitivity, about 81% specificity.

The rearrangement links TRBV12-3 or TRBV12-4 to TRBJ2-7; 7 nucleotides line up with TRBD1. Input material: blood. The receptor comes from a woman aged 30 to 39 with Graves' ophthalmopathy. CDR3 sequence (DNA): TGTGCCAGCAGGACAGGGAATAGCTACGAGCAGTACTTC. Protein: CASRTGNSYEQYF.